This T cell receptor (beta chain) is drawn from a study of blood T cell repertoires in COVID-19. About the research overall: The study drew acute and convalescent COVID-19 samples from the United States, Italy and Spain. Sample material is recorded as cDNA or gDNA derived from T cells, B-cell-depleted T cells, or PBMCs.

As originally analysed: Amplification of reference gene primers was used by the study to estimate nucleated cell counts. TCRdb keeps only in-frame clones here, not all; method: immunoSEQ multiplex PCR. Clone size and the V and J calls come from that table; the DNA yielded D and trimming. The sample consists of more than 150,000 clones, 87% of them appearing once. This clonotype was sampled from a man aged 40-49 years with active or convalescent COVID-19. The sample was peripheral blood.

Here the CDR3 DNA reads TGTGCCTGGAGTGTGCGGTTGACCTACAATGAGCAGTTCTTC. It specifies CAWSVRLTYNEQFF. The chain couples TRBV30 to TRBJ2-1; D call uncertain. Germline CDR1 is GTSNPN and CDR2 is SVGIG (reference sequence). CDR3 length equals 14 residues. Trimming shortened V by 0 bases and J by 2 bases, and 8 bases separated the two germline ends.